A selection of T cell receptor beta chains follows, all from one sample in a study of shared clonotypes between healthy human individuals. Sequenced by immunoSEQ multiplex PCR; TCRdb stores in-frame clones only, minus some. The sample lists 520,000 or so clones, about four fifths seen once, with 10% to 15% in the top ten. The sequenced sample was PBMCs. Source of these receptors: a woman in her thirties or forties in good health. Some clones in this sample may be carry-over from other donors' samples. Each CDR3 is given with its conserved first and last residue.

TRBJ1-1,TRBV4-1,CASSQGEGPGTEAFF
TRBJ2-2,TRBV5-5,CASSQILAGAPGELFF
TRBJ2-7,TRBV4-1,CASSQETDRDSYEQYF
TRBJ1-1,TRBV19,CASSRDRGRGGAFF
TRBJ1-2,TRBV5-1,CASSLETGQGYGVTGYTF
TRBJ2-7,TRBV4-1,CASSQGHGLSYEQYF
TRBJ2-5,TRBV29-1,CSVVKGAGETQYF
TRBJ1-4,TRBV2,CANSEGGATSNGLFF
TRBJ1-5,TRBV9,CASSVAGNPDQPQHF
TRBJ1-5,TRBV11-2,CASSPLRGVRNQPQHF
TRBJ2-1,TRBV7-8,CASSFLAGGLSEQFF
TRBJ2-2,TRBV2,CASSESLPGNTGELFF
TRBJ2-3,TRBV7-2,CASRQISGSSDTQYF
TRBJ1-2,TRBV28,CASSLWAGLFGYTF
TRBJ1-2,TRBV19,CASKTPGLWPYGYTF
TRBJ2-1,TRBV30,CAWSSYRGDLAGSVNEQFF
TRBJ2-1,TRBV7-4,CASSPGKVADRNEQFF
TRBJ2-3,TRBV18,CASSPTGFRDTQYF
TRBJ2-3,TRBV5-1,CASSLATGVGTDTQYF
TRBJ1-4,TRBV30,CAWSVQGRIGEKLFF
TRBJ2-1,TRBV4-2,CASSLPPGGSYNEQFF
TRBJ1-4,TRBV11-2,CASSLTTLRVNEKLFF
TRBJ2-2,TRBV2,CASIRDSSGTGELFF
TRBJ2-7,TRBV7-9,CASSLDGGWNEQYF
TRBJ2-7,TRBV13,CASSHGLAGALGEQYF
TRBJ2-1,TRBV7-3,CASSTQGVHYNEQFF
TRBJ2-1,TRBV28,CASSNPARGGQFF
TRBJ2-7,TRBV5-6,CASSGRTTSYEQYF
TRBJ2-7,TRBV5-1,CASSLRQGTGEQYF
TRBJ1-1,TRBV5-5,CASSLDPDLNTEAFF
TRBJ2-5,TRBV4-3,CASSQVAGQGRETQYF
TRBJ1-1,TRBV19,CASSIDHVTEAFF
TRBJ1-2,TRBV6-5,CASRDPGLSNYGYTF
TRBJ2-1,TRBV6-1,CASSETLPVAHEQFF
TRBJ2-3,TRBV28,CASTFSGTDTQYF
TRBJ1-3,TRBV25-1,CASSELTPGSGNTIYF
TRBJ2-3,TRBV25-1,CASSGAGGFWGTDTQYF
TRBJ2-7,TRBV2,CASSGVGTNYEQYF
TRBJ1-1,TRBV7-4,CASSVQGTEAFF
TRBJ2-3,TRBV5-4,CASSGGGSSSDTQYF
TRBJ2-5,TRBV7-3,CASSRTGGETQYF
TRBJ2-7,TRBV7-2,CASSPRGLAGYYEQYF
TRBJ2-2,TRBV10-3,CAISEGTGGNTGELFF
TRBJ2-7,TRBV6-1,CASTHDSYEQYF
TRBJ2-7,TRBV27,CASSTRANPVYEQYF
TRBJ2-7,TRBV5-1,CASSLDPGGEQYF
TRBJ1-1,TRBV4-1,CASSRSRGHTEAFF
TRBJ2-1,TRBV18,CASSLSTGGVSYNEQFF
TRBJ2-3,TRBV9,CASSPRTGSNTDTQYF
TRBJ2-5,TRBV7-9,CASSFRLALQETQYF
TRBJ2-7,TRBV6-5,CASSLGTEAHEQYF
TRBJ2-2,TRBV9,CASRAGTGFTGELFF
TRBJ1-1,TRBV7-2,CASSPDRAGGTEAFF
TRBJ2-1,TRBV5-1,CASSFGQGADEQFF
TRBJ2-7,TRBV29-1,CSVEVFETGGSYEQYF